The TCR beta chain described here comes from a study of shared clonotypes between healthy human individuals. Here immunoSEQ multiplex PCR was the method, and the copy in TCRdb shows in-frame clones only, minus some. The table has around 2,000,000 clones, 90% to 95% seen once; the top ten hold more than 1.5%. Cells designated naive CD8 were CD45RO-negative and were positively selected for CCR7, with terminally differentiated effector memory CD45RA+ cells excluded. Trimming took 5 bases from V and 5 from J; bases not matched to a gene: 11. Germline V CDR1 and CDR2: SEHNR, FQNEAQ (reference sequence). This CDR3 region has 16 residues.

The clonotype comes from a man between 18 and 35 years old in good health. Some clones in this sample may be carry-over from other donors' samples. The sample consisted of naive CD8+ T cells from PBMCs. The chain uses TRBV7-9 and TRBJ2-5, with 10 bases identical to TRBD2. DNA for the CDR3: TGTGCCAGCAGCGCCTACTCCGGGACTAGCGCGGAGACCCAGTACTTC. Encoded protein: CASSAYSGTSAETQYF.